Listed below are T cell receptor beta chains from one sample, sequenced in a study of T cell responses to AZD1222 COVID-19 vaccine. Using immunoSEQ multiplex PCR, the repertoire was profiled, and TCRdb retains in-frame clones only, with some absent. The data contain about 120,000 clones, more than 75% of them singletons. The source was peripheral blood, collected 28 days after the second AZD1222 dose. The origin of the receptors is an adult who received the AZD1222 COVID-19 vaccine. Both conserved end residues are part of each CDR3. The D gene is left open where the match is weak. Only some rows state a clone size, as once, few, many or a class for expanded clones.

J	V	D	size	DNA	CDR3
TRBJ2-2	TRBV6-5	TRBD1	once	TGTGCCAGCAGGTTCGACAGGGGAGGCACCGGGGAGCTGTTTTTT	CASRFDRGGTGELFF
TRBJ1-5	TRBV12-3/TRBV12-4	.	.	TGTGCCAGCAGTTTACTGGGTTATCAGCCCCAGCATTTT	CASSLLGYQPQHF
TRBJ1-1	TRBV20-1	.	.	TGCAGTGCTAGGGGACTCACTGAAGCTTTCTTT	CSARGLTEAFF
TRBJ1-3	TRBV6-1	.	.	TGTGCCAGCAGTGAAGCCAGAAGAAACACCATATATTTT	CASSEARRNTIYF
TRBJ2-1	TRBV7-3	TRBD2	.	TGTGCCAGCAGCCTCGGGGGGGTAGCGAATAACAATGAGCAGTTCTTC	CASSLGGVANNNEQFF
TRBJ1-6	TRBV28	.	few	TGTGCCAGCAGTTTAGACCTACGTGCCCTCCACTTT	CASSLDLRALHF
TRBJ2-5	TRBV7-2	TRBD2	.	TGTGCCAGCAGCCCGGGACTAGCGGGAGCCCTTATGGAGACCCAGTACTTC	CASSPGLAGALMETQYF
TRBJ1-4	TRBV4-1	.	.	TGCGCCAGCAGCCAAGGGCTCACAGGTATTAATGAAAAACTGTTTTTT	CASSQGLTGINEKLFF
TRBJ1-2	TRBV11-1	.	few	TGTGCCAGCAGCTGGGGACGGAACTATGGCTACACCTTC	CASSWGRNYGYTF
TRBJ1-5	TRBV6-1	.	.	TGTGCCAGCAGTGAAAGTCCAACCCCTCAGCCCCAGCATTTT	CASSESPTPQPQHF